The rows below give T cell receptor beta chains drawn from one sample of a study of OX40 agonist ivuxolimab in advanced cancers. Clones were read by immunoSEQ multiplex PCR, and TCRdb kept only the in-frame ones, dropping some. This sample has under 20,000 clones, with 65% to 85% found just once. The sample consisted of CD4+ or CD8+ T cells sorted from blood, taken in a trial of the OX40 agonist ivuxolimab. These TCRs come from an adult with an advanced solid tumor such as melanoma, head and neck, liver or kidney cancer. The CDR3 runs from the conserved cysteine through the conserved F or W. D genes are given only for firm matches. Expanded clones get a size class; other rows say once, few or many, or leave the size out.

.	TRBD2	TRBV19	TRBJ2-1	TGTGCCAGTAGTAGGGGGGAGGGACTATACAATGAGCAGTTCTTC	CASSRGEGLYNEQFF
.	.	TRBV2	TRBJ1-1	TGTGCCAGCAGTGAACTCCTGAACACTGAAGCTTTCTTT	CASSELLNTEAFF
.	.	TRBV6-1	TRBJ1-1	TGTGCCAGCAGTGATTGGAGGGAATTGAACACTGAAGCTTTCTTT	CASSDWRELNTEAFF
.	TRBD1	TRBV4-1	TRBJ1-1	TGCGCCAGCAGCTTCGGGACAGAGGCAACTGAAGCTTTCTTT	CASSFGTEATEAFF
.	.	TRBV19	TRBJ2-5	TGTGCCAGTAGACCAGGGGGGAGTCAAGAGACCCAGTACTTC	CASRPGGSQETQYF
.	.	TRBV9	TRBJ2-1	TGTGCCAGCAGCGTAGGCTGGGATGAGCAGTTCTTC	CASSVGWDEQFF
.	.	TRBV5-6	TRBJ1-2	TGTGCCAGCAGCTTGGGGGGATCCCTCTATGGCTACACCTTC	CASSLGGSLYGYTF
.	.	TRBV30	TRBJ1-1	TGTGCCTGGGTCGGAGGGGATGAAGCTTTCTTT	CAWVGGDEAFF
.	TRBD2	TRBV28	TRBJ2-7	TGTGCCAGCAGTCTCCCGGGAGGCTACGAGCAGTACTTC	CASSLPGGYEQYF
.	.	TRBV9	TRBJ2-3	TGTGCCAGCAGCGTAGCGGGAGCGTCCTTGACAGATACGCAGTATTTT	CASSVAGASLTDTQYF
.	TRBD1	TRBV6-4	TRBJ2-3	TGTGCCACAGCCGGGACAGGGAGCACAGATACGCAGTATTTT	CATAGTGSTDTQYF
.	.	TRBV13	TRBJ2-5	TGTGCCAGCAGCTTGGCAGAACAAGAGACCCAGTACTTC	CASSLAEQETQYF
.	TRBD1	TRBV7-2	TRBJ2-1	TGTGCCAGCAGCTTAGGGGGACAGGGAGTCAATGAGCAGTTCTTC	CASSLGGQGVNEQFF
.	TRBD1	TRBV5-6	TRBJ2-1	TGTGCCAGCAGCTTGGGGGGGACAGACCTTTACAATGAGCAGTTCTTC	CASSLGGTDLYNEQFF
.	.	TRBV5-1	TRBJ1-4	TGCGCCAGCAGCTTCGGAGAAAAACTGTTTTTT	CASSFGEKLFF
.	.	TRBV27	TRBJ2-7	TGTGCCAGCGGAGCCTACGAGCAGTACTTC	CASGAYEQYF
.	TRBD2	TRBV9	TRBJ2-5	TGTGCCAGCAGCGTAGACCCGGGACTAGCGGCACAAGAGACCCAGTACTTC	CASSVDPGLAAQETQYF
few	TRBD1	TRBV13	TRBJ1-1	TGTGCCAGCAGCTTCGGGACAGGGGACACTGAAGCTTTCTTT	CASSFGTGDTEAFF
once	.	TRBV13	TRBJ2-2	TGTGCCAGCATTCTGGGGTCAAACACCGGGGAGCTGTTTTTT	CASILGSNTGELFF
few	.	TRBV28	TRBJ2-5	TGTGCCAGCAGTAATAGACGGACCAATAAAGAGACCCAGTACTTC	CASSNRRTNKETQYF
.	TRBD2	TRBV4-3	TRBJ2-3	TGCGCCAGCAGCCAAGATGGCACTAGCGGGGGCACAGATACGCAGTATTTT	CASSQDGTSGGTDTQYF
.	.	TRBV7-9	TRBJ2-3	TGTGCCAGCAGCTTAGGTGCAGATACGCAGTATTTT	CASSLGADTQYF
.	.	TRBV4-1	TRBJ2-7	TGCGCCAGCAGCCAAGATTTCGTCCACGAGCAGTACTTC	CASSQDFVHEQYF
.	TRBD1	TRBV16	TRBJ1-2	TGTGCCAGCAGCCTGGGACAGGGGGCATTTGGCTACACCTTC	CASSLGQGAFGYTF
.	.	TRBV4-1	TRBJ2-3	TGCGCCAGCAGCCATGCCGGGGATACGCAGTATTTT	CASSHAGDTQYF
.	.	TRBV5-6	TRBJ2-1	TGTGCCAGCAGCCAGGGGATTCGGGCGAACAATGAGCAGTTCTTC	CASSQGIRANNEQFF
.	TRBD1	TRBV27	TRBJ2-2	TGTGCCAGCAGTTTTACAGGGGGTGGCACCGGGGAGCTGTTTTTT	CASSFTGGGTGELFF
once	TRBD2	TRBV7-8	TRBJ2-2	TGTGCCAGCAGCTTGGGACTAGCGGGAGGGCTAGGCGGGGAGCTGTTTTTT	CASSLGLAGGLGGELFF
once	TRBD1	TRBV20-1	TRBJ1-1	TGCAGCCAATCTACAGGGGGCGAGGCTTTCTTT	CSQSTGGEAFF
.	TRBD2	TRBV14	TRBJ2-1	TGTGCCAGCAGCCCCCAGGGACTAGCGGGTAGCTCCTACAATGAGCAGTTCTTC	CASSPQGLAGSSYNEQFF
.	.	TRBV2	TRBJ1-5	TGTGCCAGCAGTGAATCATTAGGCAATCAGCCCCAGCATTTT	CASSESLGNQPQHF
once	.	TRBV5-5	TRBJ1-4	TGTGCCAGCAGCGTTTCGTCCGGGACGGCCCTGAAGGGGCTGTTTTTT	CASSVSSGTALKGLFF
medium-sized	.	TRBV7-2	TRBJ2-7	TGTGCCAGCAGCTTAGGGGGGGCGTCCTACGAGCAGTACTTC	CASSLGGASYEQYF
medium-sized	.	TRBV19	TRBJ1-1	TGTGCCAGTAGTATAGGGCGGGGGGCCATGAACACTGAAGCTTTCTTT	CASSIGRGAMNTEAFF
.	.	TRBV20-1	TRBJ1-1	TGCAGTGCCCCAAGGGACACTGAAGCTTTCTTT	CSAPRDTEAFF
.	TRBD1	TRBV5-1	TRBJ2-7	TGCGCCAGCAGCTTGACCTCTCTCCGCTTTCAGGGGGACGAGCAGTACTTC	CASSLTSLRFQGDEQYF
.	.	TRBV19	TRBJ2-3	TGTGCCAGTAGTGCCCGTGTCGGGACTCCCGCCGCCCCAGATACGCAGTATTTT	CASSARVGTPAAPDTQYF
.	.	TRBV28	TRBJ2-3	TGTGCCAGCAGATCCTTAGGAGCAGATACGCAGTATTTT	CASRSLGADTQYF
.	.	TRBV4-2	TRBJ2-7	TGTGCCAGCAGCCCCGACAGGTCCTACGAGCAGTACTTC	CASSPDRSYEQYF
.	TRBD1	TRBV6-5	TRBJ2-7	TGTGCCAGCAGTTACGGGACAGGGGGCGATTACGAGCAGTACTTC	CASSYGTGGDYEQYF
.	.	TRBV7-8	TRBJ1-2	TGTGCCAGCAGCTTAGTGAACGCCGCGGGCTACACCTTC	CASSLVNAAGYTF
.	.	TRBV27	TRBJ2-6	TGTGCCAGCAGCCTCGTTGGGGCCAACGTCCTGACTTTC	CASSLVGANVLTF
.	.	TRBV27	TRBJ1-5	TGTGCCAGCAGTTACCTCGGACGAGGCGATAGCAATCAGCCCCAGCATTTT	CASSYLGRGDSNQPQHF
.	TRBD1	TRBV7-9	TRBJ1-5	TGTGCCAGCAGCCCCGCGAGACAGGGGAATCAGCCCCAGCATTTT	CASSPARQGNQPQHF
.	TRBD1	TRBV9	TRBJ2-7	TGTGCCAGCAGCCCACCCCAGGGGGACGAGCAGTACTTC	CASSPPQGDEQYF
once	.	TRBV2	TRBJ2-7	TGTGCCAGCAGTAGTGGATTCTCCTACGAGCAGTACTTC	CASSSGFSYEQYF
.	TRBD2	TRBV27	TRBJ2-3	TGTGCCAGCAGTACCCAGACTAGCCTGGTCACAGATACGCAGTATTTT	CASSTQTSLVTDTQYF
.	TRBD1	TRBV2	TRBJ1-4	TGTGCCAGCAGTGAAGCCGCCGGGACAGGGGGTTGGCGTGAAAAACTGTTTTTT	CASSEAAGTGGWREKLFF
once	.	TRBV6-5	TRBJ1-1	TGTGCCAGCAGTGAGAAGGGCCTGAACACTGAAGCTTTCTTT	CASSEKGLNTEAFF
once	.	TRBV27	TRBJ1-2	TGTGCCAGCAGTTCGAGAATAGGACAGCACAACTATGGCTACACCTTC	CASSSRIGQHNYGYTF
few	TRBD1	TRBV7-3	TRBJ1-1	TGTGCCAGCAGCCCATATGGGACAGACAACACTGAAGCTTTCTTT	CASSPYGTDNTEAFF
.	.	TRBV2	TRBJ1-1	TGTGCCAGTGGGGTAGGGAACACTGAAGCTTTCTTT	CASGVGNTEAFF
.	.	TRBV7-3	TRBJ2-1	TGTGCCAGCAGCTCCCCTGTGAGCAATGAGCAGTTCTTC	CASSSPVSNEQFF
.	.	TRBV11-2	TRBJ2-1	TGTGCCAGCAGCTTACCCGCGTGGGGGCACAATGAGCAGTTCTTC	CASSLPAWGHNEQFF
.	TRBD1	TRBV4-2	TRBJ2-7	TGTGCCAGCAGCCCCGGGACAGGGGACGACGAGCAGTACTTC	CASSPGTGDDEQYF
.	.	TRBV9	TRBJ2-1	TGTGCCAGCAGCGTAGGGGGGGAACTAAGCGGTGAGCAGTTCTTC	CASSVGGELSGEQFF
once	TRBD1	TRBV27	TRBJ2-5	TGTGCCAGCAGTTCCTGGACAGGGTCGGCCCAAGAGACCCAGTACTTC	CASSSWTGSAQETQYF
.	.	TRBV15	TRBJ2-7	TGTGCCACCAGCAGAGATCTAGGGAAAACCTACGAGCAGTACTTC	CATSRDLGKTYEQYF
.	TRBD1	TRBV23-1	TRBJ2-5	TGCGCCAGCAGTCAACCCGGGACAGAGGACCAAGAGACCCAGTACTTC	CASSQPGTEDQETQYF